Listed below are T cell receptor beta chains from one sample, sequenced in a study of sequential checkpoint blockade in melanoma. The assay was immunoSEQ multiplex PCR, and TCRdb's table has in-frame clones only and misses some. The sample has 5,600 or so clones; approximately 50% are singletons. The starting material was CD8+ T cells sorted from blood (inferred from file names), obtained from a patient given nivolumab and ipilimumab in sequence. The receptors here all came from a human donor with melanoma. The CDR3 runs from the conserved cysteine through the conserved F or W. The order of the fields is D gene, clone size, J gene, V gene, CDR3 protein, CDR3 DNA. D genes are given only for firm matches. For some rows the clone size is stated as once, few or many, or as a class when expanded; others skip it.

>-|-|TRBJ2-4|TRBV9
CASSAGGGLGVNIQYF
TGTGCCAGCAGCGCTGGGGGGGGGCTTGGGGTAAACATTCAGTACTTC
>-|few|TRBJ1-2|TRBV7-7
CASSLGGTDGYTF
TGTGCCAGCAGCTTAGGGGGCACGGATGGCTACACCTTC
>-|-|TRBJ1-4|TRBV27
CASSRLLLNEKLFF
TGTGCCAGCAGTCGACTCTTACTTAATGAAAAACTGTTTTTT
>-|-|TRBJ1-5|TRBV28
CASSPGSDQPQHF
TGTGCCAGCAGTCCAGGGTCCGATCAGCCCCAGCATTTT
>-|-|TRBJ2-7|TRBV7-9
CASSLGGRAYEQYF
TGTGCCAGCAGCTTAGGAGGCAGGGCCTACGAGCAGTACTTC
>TRBD1|-|TRBJ1-2|TRBV5-8
CASSLGDRGRSYGYTF
TGTGCCAGCAGCTTGGGCGACAGGGGGCGGTCCTATGGCTACACCTTC
>TRBD2|once|TRBJ2-3|TRBV5-8
CASSSGTSGTLDTQYF
TGTGCCAGCAGCAGCGGGACTAGCGGGACGCTAGATACGCAGTATTTT
>TRBD2|-|TRBJ2-1|TRBV27
CASSLPTGGGRSEQFF
TGTGCCAGCAGTCTCCCCACCGGGGGGGGTCGATCTGAGCAGTTCTTC
>TRBD1|-|TRBJ1-6|TRBV15
CATSGTGPYNSPLHF
TGTGCCACCAGCGGGACAGGCCCCTATAATTCACCCCTCCACTTT
>-|few|TRBJ1-5|TRBV19
CASSFPEGVGNQPQHF
TGTGCCAGTAGTTTTCCCGAGGGGGTCGGGAATCAGCCCCAGCATTTT
>TRBD2|few|TRBJ2-1|TRBV6-5
CASRPALAGENFF
TGTGCCAGCAGGCCGGCACTAGCGGGAGAGAACTTCTTC
>-|-|TRBJ2-3|TRBV4-3
CASSQALEADTQYF
TGCGCCAGCAGCCAAGCGCTAGAAGCCGATACGCAGTATTTT
>-|few|TRBJ1-2|TRBV6-5
CASHGGGANYGYTF
TGTGCCAGCCACGGGGGGGGAGCTAACTATGGCTACACCTTC
>TRBD1|-|TRBJ2-7|TRBV5-1
CASSLVGTGGYEQYF
TGCGCCAGCAGCTTGGTGGGGACAGGGGGCTACGAGCAGTACTTC
>TRBD2|-|TRBJ2-7|TRBV4-2
CASSLPEAGDPYEQYF
TGTGCCAGCAGCCTTCCTGAAGCGGGAGACCCCTACGAGCAGTACTTC
>-|-|TRBJ1-2|TRBV30
CASTRRGGFINYGYTF
TGTGCCTCAACCCGCCGGGGAGGCTTCATTAACTATGGCTACACCTTC
>TRBD1|-|TRBJ2-6|TRBV5-5
CASSFFSGGAGANVLTF
TGTGCCAGCAGCTTTTTTTCAGGGGGCGCTGGGGCCAACGTCCTGACTTTC
>-|-|TRBJ2-7|TRBV5-4
CASSFSSYEQYF
TGTGCCAGCAGCTTCTCCTCCTACGAGCAGTACTTC
>-|-|TRBJ2-3|TRBV19
CASSIPLASTDTQYF
TGTGCCAGTAGTATTCCTCTAGCTAGCACAGATACGCAGTATTTT
>-|few|TRBJ2-2|TRBV7-9
CASSPSNTGELFF
TGTGCCAGCAGCCCCTCCAACACCGGGGAGCTGTTTTTT
>-|-|TRBJ1-1|TRBV6-5
CATGSSDTEAFF
TGTGCAACAGGGAGTAGTGACACTGAAGCTTTCTTT
>TRBD2|-|TRBJ2-3|TRBV7-6
CASRPGLAGAEYTDTQYF
TGTGCCAGCAGGCCGGGACTAGCGGGGGCCGAATATACAGATACGCAGTATTTT
>TRBD1|-|TRBJ1-2|TRBV5-4
CASRRYGTGGRANYGYTF
TGTGCCAGCAGGCGGTACGGGACAGGGGGAAGGGCTAACTATGGCTACACCTTC
>TRBD1|few|TRBJ2-7|TRBV30
CAWSDRGRYEQYF
TGTGCCTGGAGTGACAGGGGGCGCTACGAGCAGTACTTC
>TRBD1|-|TRBJ1-1|TRBV9
CASSVPIGTGEMNTEAFF
TGTGCCAGCAGCGTCCCGATCGGGACAGGCGAAATGAACACTGAAGCTTTCTTT
>TRBD1|-|TRBJ2-7|TRBV19
CASRRQGTSYEQYF
TGTGCCAGTAGAAGACAGGGAACATCCTACGAGCAGTACTTC
>-|large|TRBJ2-7|TRBV4-1
CASSQEPGGTYEQYF
TGCGCCAGCAGCCAAGAGCCAGGGGGGACCTACGAGCAGTACTTC
>TRBD2|-|TRBJ2-1|TRBV28
CASSTTSGAWYNEQFF
TGTGCCAGCAGTACGACTAGCGGGGCGTGGTACAATGAGCAGTTCTTC
>-|many|TRBJ2-1|TRBV27
CASGVAYNEQFF
TGTGCCAGCGGAGTGGCTTACAATGAGCAGTTCTTC
>-|-|TRBJ2-3|TRBV9
CASSLTGGRTDTQYF
TGTGCCAGCAGTCTCACCGGGGGGCGCACAGATACGCAGTATTTT
>TRBD2|-|TRBJ2-7|TRBV6-1
CASLPLAGGEQYF
TGTGCCAGCCTCCCACTAGCGGGGGGCGAGCAGTACTTC
>-|-|TRBJ1-1|TRBV19
CASSPGVLATEAFF
TGTGCCAGTAGCCCAGGGGTCCTGGCCACTGAAGCTTTCTTT
>-|medium-sized|TRBJ1-2|TRBV4-1
CASSQPFRYGGYNYGYTF
TGCGCCAGCAGCCAGCCCTTTAGGTATGGAGGTTATAACTATGGCTACACCTTC
>TRBD2|few|TRBJ2-5|TRBV14
CASSQWSSGRQETQYF
TGTGCCAGCAGCCAATGGTCTAGCGGGAGGCAAGAGACCCAGTACTTC
>TRBD1|-|TRBJ2-7|TRBV27
CASSFQGANEQYF
TGTGCCAGCAGTTTTCAGGGGGCAAACGAGCAGTACTTC
>TRBD2|-|TRBJ2-7|TRBV5-1
CASSLRTSGSNDEQYF
TGCGCCAGCAGCTTGCGGACTAGCGGGAGTAACGACGAGCAGTACTTC
>-|-|TRBJ2-7|TRBV4-1
CASSRDNNHKTSRPYEQYF
TGCGCCAGCAGCCGGGACAACAACCATAAGACCTCGAGGCCCTACGAGCAGTACTTC
>-|few|TRBJ1-1|TRBV6-1
CASPLSAEAFF
TGTGCCAGCCCCCTCAGTGCTGAAGCTTTCTTT
>-|once|TRBJ2-1|TRBV6-1
CASMSNYNEQFF
TGTGCCAGCATGTCCAACTACAATGAGCAGTTCTTC
>-|-|TRBJ2-1|TRBV10-2
CASSEGGTTYNEQFF
TGCGCCAGCAGTGAGGGTGGGACAACATACAATGAGCAGTTCTTC
>TRBD1|-|TRBJ1-4|TRBV11-2
CASSLIPRGRGGEKLFF
TGTGCCAGCAGCTTGATTCCCAGGGGGCGCGGGGGTGAAAAACTGTTTTTT